This T cell receptor beta chain was sequenced in a study of cytomegalovirus exposure and HLA in healthy donors. The PCR used 60 Vbeta and 13 Jbeta primers. Assay used: immunoSEQ multiplex PCR; TCRdb lists only in-frame clones, some missing. The sample has about 67,000 clones, 65% to 70% seen once; the top ten hold around 1.9%. Points from the study as a whole: Overall, approximately 150 TCR beta chains were annotated as cytomegalovirus-associated.

V was pared by 4 bases and J by 4 bases, with 5 bases of the junction left unmatched. Germline V gene lookup returns CDR1 SGHTS and CDR2 YDEGEE. CDR3 length equals 13 residues. For this clone: The antigen is not known.

The material sequenced was PBMCs. This chain uses TRBV5-8 with TRBJ2-7; 7 nucleotides align to TRBD1. The source of this sequence is a woman aged 25 to 39 in good health and CMV-seronegative. CDR3 protein: CASSVDRIYEQYF. The DNA of the CDR3 is TGTGCCAGCAGCGTGGACAGGATTTACGAGCAGTACTTC. The variable domain in full, with the rest retrieved from reference TRBV5-8 and TRBJ2-7, is EAGVTQSPTHLIKTRGQQATLRCSPISGHTSVYWYQQALGLGLQFLLWYDEGEERNRGNFPPRFSGRQFPNYSSELNVNALELEDSALYLCASSVDRIYEQYFGPGTRLTVT.